This T cell receptor beta chain was sequenced during a study of siplizumab effects on memory and regulatory T cells. Study observations and caveats: Siplizumab significantly reduced alloreactive sequences traceable to unstimulated CD4+ memory cells. A naive or memory phenotype could not be assigned to roughly 75-96% of the proliferating CD4+ or CD8+ clones.

Assays were performed on roughly 96,000 TCR templates per sample. The assay was immunoSEQ multiplex PCR, and TCRdb's table has in-frame clones only and misses some. The repertoire has 60,000 to 70,000 clones, about 87% of them found once; the top ten carry 1.5% to 2%. As regards this clone: Its antigen is unknown.

The germline gives CDR1 MDHEN, CDR2 SYDVKM. V lost 7 bases and J lost 9, with 10 bases in between. The length of the CDR3 is 11 residues. The rearrangement uses TRBV28 and TRBJ1-5; D gene unclear. This sequence was found in a human donor in good health. The material sequenced was Tregs sorted from blood. DNA for the CDR3: TGTGCCAGCACCGGAGGAACGCCCCAGCATTTT. This translates into CASTGGTPQHF.